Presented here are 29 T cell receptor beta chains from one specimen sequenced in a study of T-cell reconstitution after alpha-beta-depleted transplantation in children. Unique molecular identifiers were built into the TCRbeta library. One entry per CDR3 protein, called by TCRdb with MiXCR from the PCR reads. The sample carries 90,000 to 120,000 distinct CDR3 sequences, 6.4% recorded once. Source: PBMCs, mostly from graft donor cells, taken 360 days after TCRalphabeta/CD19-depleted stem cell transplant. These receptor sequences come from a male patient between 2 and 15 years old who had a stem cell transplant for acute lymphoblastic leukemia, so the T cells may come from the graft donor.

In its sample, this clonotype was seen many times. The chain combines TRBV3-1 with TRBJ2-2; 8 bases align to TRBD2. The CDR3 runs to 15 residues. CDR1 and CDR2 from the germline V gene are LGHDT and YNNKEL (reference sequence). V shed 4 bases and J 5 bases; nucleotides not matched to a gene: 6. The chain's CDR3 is CASSRSGSETGELFF. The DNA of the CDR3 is TGTGCCAGCAGCCGGAGCGGGAGTGAAACCGGGGAGCTGTTTTTT. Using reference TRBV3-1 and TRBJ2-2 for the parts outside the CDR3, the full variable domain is DTAVSQTPKYLVTQMGNDKSIKCEQNLGHDTMYWYKQDSKKFLKIMFSYNNKELIINETVPNRFSPKSPDKAHLNLHINSLELGDSAVYFCASSRSGSETGELFFGEGSRLTVL.

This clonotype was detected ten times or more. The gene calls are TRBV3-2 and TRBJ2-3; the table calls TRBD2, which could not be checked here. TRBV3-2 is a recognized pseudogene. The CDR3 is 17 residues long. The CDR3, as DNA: TGTGCCAGCAGCCAGGCCACTAGCGGGGGGGCCGGAGATACGCAGTATTTT. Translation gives CASSQATSGGAGDTQYF.

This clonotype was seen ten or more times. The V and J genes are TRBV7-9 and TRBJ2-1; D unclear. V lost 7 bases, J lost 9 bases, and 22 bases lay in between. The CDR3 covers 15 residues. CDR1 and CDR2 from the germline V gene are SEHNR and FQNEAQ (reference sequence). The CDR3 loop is CASIPPKSVRGEQFF. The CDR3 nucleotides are TGTGCCAGCATCCCTCCAAAGTCGGTGCGCGGTGAGCAGTTCTTC.

CDR3 bases: TGCGCCAGCAGCTTGGCCGGGGGCCCAAGATATGGCTACACCTTC. Amino acids: CASSLAGGPRYGYTF. J is TRBJ1-2 and V is TRBV5-1, with D tentatively TRBD1 (6 bases). Trimming left V 0 bases short and J 5 bases short, with 14 bases between. Germline CDR1 reads SGHRS; CDR2 reads YFSETQ. The CDR3 loop spans 15 amino acids.

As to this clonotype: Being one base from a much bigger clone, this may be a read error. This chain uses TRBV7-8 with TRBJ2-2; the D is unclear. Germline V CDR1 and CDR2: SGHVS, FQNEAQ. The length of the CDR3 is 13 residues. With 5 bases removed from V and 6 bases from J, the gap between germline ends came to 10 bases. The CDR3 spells CASSAFGAGELFF. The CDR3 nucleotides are TGTGCCAGCAGCGCCTTTGGCGCCGGGGAGCTGTTTTTT.

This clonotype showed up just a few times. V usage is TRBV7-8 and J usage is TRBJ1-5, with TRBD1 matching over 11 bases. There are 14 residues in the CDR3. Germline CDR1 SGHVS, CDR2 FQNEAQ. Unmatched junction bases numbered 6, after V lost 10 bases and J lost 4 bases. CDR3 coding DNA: TGTGCCACCTCCGGGACAGGGGGTAATCAGCCCCAGCATTTT. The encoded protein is CATSGTGGNQPQHF.

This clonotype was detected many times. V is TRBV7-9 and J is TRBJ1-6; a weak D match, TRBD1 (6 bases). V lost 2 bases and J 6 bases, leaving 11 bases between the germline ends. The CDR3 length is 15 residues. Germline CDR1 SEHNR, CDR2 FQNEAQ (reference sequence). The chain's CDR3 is CASSLRQDGNSPLHF. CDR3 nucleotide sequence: TGTGCCAGCAGCTTACGACAGGATGGTAATTCACCCCTCCACTTT.

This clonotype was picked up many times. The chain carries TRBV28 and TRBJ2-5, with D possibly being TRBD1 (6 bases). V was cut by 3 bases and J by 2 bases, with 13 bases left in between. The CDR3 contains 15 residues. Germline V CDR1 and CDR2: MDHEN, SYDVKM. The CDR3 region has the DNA TGTGCCAGCAGTTTGCTGGGACAACCACAAGAGACCCAGTACTTC. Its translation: CASSLLGQPQETQYF.

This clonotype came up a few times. The CDR3 sequence is CASSQTGTGNLYGYTF. Here the CDR3 DNA reads TGTGCCAGCAGCCAAACCGGGACAGGGAATCTCTATGGCTACACCTTC. J is TRBJ1-2 and V is TRBV4-2, with TRBD1 matching 9 bases. Germline values: CDR1 LGHNA, CDR2 YNFKEQ. There are 16 residues in the CDR3. With V trimmed by 2 bases and J by 4 bases, 8 bases remained unmatched.

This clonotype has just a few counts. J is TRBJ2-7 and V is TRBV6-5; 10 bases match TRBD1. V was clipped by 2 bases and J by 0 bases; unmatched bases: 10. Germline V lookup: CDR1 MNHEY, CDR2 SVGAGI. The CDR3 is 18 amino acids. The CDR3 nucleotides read TGTGCCAGCAGTTACGGGGGGACAGGGGCACTCTACTCCTACGAGCAGTACTTC. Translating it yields CASSYGGTGALYSYEQYF.

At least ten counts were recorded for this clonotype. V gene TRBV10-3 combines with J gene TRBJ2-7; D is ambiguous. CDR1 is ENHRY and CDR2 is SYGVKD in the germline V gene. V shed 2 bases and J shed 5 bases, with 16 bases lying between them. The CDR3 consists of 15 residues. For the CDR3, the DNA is TGTGCCATCAGTGAGCCGACCTCGGGTTGGAACGAGCAGTACTTC. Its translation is CAISEPTSGWNEQYF.

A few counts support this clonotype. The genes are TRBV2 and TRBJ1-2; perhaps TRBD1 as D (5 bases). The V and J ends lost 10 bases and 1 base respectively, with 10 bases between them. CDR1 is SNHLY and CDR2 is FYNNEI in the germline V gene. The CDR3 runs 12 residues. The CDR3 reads CATGQVNYGYTF. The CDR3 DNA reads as TGTGCCACCGGACAAGTTAACTATGGCTACACCTTC.

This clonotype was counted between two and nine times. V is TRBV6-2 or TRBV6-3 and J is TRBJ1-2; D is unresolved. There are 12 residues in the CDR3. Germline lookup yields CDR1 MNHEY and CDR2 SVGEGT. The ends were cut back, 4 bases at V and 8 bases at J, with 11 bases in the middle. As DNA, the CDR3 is TGTGCCAGCAGTTTACTCGAGGCGGGCTACACCTTC. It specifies CASSLLEAGYTF.

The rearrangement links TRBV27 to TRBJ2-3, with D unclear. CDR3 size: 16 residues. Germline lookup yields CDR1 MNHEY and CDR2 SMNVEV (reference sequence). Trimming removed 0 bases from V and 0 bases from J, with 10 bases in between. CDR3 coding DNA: TGTGCCAGCAGTTTATCTACAACTATTAGCACAGATACGCAGTATTTT. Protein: CASSLSTTISTDTQYF.

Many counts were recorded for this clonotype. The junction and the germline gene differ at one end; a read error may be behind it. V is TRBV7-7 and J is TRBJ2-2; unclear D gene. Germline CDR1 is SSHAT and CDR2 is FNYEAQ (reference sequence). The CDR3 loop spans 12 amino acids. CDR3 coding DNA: TGTGCTAGCAGCCCCCGGACCGGGGAGCTGTTTTTT. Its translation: CASSPRTGELFF.

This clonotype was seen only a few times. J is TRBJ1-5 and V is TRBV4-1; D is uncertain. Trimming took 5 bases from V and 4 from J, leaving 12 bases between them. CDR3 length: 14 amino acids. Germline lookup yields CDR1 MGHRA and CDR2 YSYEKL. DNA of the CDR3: TGCGCCAGCAGCTTTGGACGGTGGAATCAGCCCCAGCATTTT. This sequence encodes CASSFGRWNQPQHF.

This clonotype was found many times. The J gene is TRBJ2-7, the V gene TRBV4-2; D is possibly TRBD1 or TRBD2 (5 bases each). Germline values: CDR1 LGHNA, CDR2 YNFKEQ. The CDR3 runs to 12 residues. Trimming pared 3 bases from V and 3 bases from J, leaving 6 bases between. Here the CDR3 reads CASSQRGYEQYF. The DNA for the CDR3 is TGTGCCAGCAGCCAGAGGGGCTACGAGCAGTACTTC.

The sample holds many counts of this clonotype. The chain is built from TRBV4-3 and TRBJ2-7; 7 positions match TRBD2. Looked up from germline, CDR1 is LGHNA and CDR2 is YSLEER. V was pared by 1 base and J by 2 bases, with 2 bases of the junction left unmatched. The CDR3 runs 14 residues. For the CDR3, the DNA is TGCGCCAGCAGCCAAGCGGGGGGAACCTACGAGCAGTACTTC. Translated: CASSQAGGTYEQYF.

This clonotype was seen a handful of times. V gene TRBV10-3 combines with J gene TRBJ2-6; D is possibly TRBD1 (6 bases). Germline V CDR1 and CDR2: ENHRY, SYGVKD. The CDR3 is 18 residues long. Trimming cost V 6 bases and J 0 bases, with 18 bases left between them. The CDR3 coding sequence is TGTGCCATCAGGACACGGGACACCACCGGCTCTGGGGCCAACGTCCTGACTTTC. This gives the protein CAIRTRDTTGSGANVLTF.

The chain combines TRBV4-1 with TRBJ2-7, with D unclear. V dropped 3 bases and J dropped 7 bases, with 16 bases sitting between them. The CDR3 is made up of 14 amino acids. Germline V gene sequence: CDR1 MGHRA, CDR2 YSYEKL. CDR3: CASSQAAPIGEQYF. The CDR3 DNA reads TGCGCCAGCAGCCAGGCGGCTCCGATTGGGGAGCAGTACTTC.

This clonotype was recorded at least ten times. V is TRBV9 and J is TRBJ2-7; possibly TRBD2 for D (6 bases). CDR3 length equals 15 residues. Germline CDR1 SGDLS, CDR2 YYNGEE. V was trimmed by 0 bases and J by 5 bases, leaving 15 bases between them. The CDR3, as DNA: TGTGCCAGCAGCGTAGGCCCCGGCGGAGGGAACGAGCAGTACTTC. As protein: CASSVGPGGGNEQYF.

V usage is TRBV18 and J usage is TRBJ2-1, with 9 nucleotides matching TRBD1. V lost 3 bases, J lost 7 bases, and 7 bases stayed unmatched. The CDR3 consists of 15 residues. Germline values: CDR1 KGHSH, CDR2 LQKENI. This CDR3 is CASSPGPTGGNEQFF. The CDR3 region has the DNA TGTGCCAGCTCACCCGGCCCGACAGGGGGTAATGAGCAGTTCTTC. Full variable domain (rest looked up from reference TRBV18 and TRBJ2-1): NAGVMQNPRHLVRRRGQEARLRCSPMKGHSHVYWYRQLPEEGLKFMVYLQKENIIDESGMPKERFSAEFPKEGPSILRIQQVVRGDSAAYFCASSPGPTGGNEQFFGPGTRLTVL.

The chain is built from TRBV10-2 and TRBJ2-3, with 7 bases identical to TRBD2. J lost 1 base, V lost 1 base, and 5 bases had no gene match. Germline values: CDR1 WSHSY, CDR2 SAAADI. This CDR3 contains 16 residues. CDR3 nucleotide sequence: TGCGCCAGCAGTGAGTGGGGGGGGATAGGCACAGATACGCAGTATTTT. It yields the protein CASSEWGGIGTDTQYF.

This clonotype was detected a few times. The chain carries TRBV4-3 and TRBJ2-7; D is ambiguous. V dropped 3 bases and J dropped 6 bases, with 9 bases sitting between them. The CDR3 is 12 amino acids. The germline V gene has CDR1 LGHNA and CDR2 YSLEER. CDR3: CASSHRGGEQYF. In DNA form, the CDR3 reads TGCGCCAGCAGCCATCGCGGCGGCGAGCAGTACTTC.

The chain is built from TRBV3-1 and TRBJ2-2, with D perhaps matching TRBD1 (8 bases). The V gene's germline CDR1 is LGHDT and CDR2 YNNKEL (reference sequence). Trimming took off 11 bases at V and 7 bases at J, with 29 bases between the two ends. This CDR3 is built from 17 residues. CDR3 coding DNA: TGTGCCTGCACCCAAGTTCGGACAGGGAGGGGTGTCGGGGAGCTGTTTTTT. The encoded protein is CACTQVRTGRGVGELFF. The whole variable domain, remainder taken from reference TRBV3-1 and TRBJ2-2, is DTAVSQTPKYLVTQMGNDKSIKCEQNLGHDTMYWYKQDSKKFLKIMFSYNNKELIINETVPNRFSPKSPDKAHLNLHINSLELGDSAVYFCACTQVRTGRGVGELFFGEGSRLTVL.

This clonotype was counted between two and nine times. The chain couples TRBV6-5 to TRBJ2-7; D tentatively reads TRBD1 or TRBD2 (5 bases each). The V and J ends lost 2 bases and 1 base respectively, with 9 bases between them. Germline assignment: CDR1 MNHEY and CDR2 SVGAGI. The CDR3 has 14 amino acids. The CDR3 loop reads CASSYRGISYEQYF. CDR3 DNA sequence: TGTGCCAGCAGTTACCGGGGCATTTCCTACGAGCAGTACTTC.

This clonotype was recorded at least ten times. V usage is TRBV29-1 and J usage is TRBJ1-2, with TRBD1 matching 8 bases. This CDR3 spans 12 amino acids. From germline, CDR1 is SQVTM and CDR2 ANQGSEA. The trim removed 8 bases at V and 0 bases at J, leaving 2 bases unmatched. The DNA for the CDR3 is TGCAGCATACAGGGGGCTAACTATGGCTACACCTTC. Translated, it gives CSIQGANYGYTF.

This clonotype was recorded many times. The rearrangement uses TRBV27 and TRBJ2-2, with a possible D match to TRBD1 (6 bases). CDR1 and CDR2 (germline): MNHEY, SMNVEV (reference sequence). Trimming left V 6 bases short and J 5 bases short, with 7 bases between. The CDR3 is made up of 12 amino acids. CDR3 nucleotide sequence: TGTGCCAGCAGCCAGGGGACCGGGGAGCTGTTTTTT. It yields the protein CASSQGTGELFF.

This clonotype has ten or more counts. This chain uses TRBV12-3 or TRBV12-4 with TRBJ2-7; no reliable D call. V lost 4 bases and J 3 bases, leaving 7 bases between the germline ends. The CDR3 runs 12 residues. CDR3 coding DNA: TGTGCCAGCAGTTCGATCCTCTACGAGCAGTACTTC. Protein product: CASSSILYEQYF.